The 24 T cell receptor beta chains presented below share a single source sample, sequenced in a study of identical twins. TCRdb redid the calling of the 5' RACE reads with MiXCR, one entry per CDR3 protein. The top ten clones hold less than 0.35% of a sample with roughly 1.6 million distinct CDR3 sequences, less than 35% of them seen once. Sequenced: cord blood. Source of these receptors: a newborn girl in good health.

V gene TRBV11-2 combines with J gene TRBJ2-1; maybe TRBD2 (5 bases). Per germline, CDR1 SGHAT and CDR2 FQNNGV. V lost 3 bases to trimming and J lost 4 bases, with 19 bases between them. The CDR3 extends over 17 amino acids. The CDR3 sequence is CASSFKLVTRPYNEQFF. The CDR3 DNA sequence: TGTGCCAGCAGCTTTAAACTAGTCACTAGACCTTACAATGAGCAGTTCTTC.

This clonotype has more than one count but fewer than ten. This chain connects TRBV2 to TRBJ2-1; no clear D. Germline V lookup: CDR1 SNHLY, CDR2 FYNNEI. Trimming stripped 8 bases from V and 5 bases from J, with 7 bases between. The CDR3 extends over 11 amino acids. DNA for the CDR3: TGTGCCAGCCGGAAGAACAATGAGCAGTTCTTC. It encodes CASRKNNEQFF.

The chain employs TRBV14 and TRBJ2-1; TRBD2 aligns across 9 bases. V gave up 1 base and J gave up 6 bases; unmatched junction bases: 10. The germline CDR1 and CDR2 sequences are SGHDN and FVKESK. This CDR3 has 17 amino acids. The CDR3 spells CASSQAPGTSFFNEQFF. In DNA form, the CDR3 reads TGTGCCAGCAGCCAAGCCCCCGGGACTAGCTTTTTCAATGAGCAGTTCTTC.

This clonotype showed up just a few times. The CDR3 coding sequence is TGTGCCAGCAGCGTAGGGGTTCCCACCGTCAATACGCAGTATTTT. This codes for CASSVGVPTVNTQYF. The chain carries TRBV9 and TRBJ2-3; no clear D. Germline CDR1 is SGDLS and CDR2 is YYNGEE. The CDR3 runs to 15 residues. V gave up 0 bases and J gave up 7 bases, with 15 bases separating them.

This clonotype was counted only a few times. The CDR3 region is CSAIGEGGPREGYTF. DNA for the CDR3: TGCAGTGCTATTGGGGAGGGGGGCCCTAGGGAAGGCTACACCTTC. The chain couples TRBV20-1 to TRBJ1-2; possible D gene TRBD1, 6 bases. Germline V gene lookup returns CDR1 DFQATT and CDR2 SNEGSKA (reference sequence). CDR3 length: 15 amino acids. The ends were cut back, 4 bases at V and 8 bases at J, with 23 bases in the middle.

J is TRBJ2-7 and V is TRBV20-1, with 12 bases fitting TRBD2. This CDR3 has 17 residues. J lost 2 bases, V lost 0 bases, and 8 bases had no gene match. Germline V gene data show CDR1 as DFQATT and CDR2 as SNEGSKA (reference sequence). The CDR3 sequence is CSARDPLRTSGAYEQYF. The CDR3 region has the DNA TGCAGTGCTAGAGATCCCCTTCGGACTAGCGGGGCCTACGAGCAGTACTTC.

This clonotype was detected a few times. The rearrangement links TRBV27 to TRBJ2-3; D remains ambiguous. V shed 0 bases and J shed 6 bases, with 10 bases lying between them. There are 14 residues in the CDR3. From germline, CDR1 is MNHEY and CDR2 SMNVEV (reference sequence). The CDR3 region is CASSLSPRWDTQYF. As DNA, the CDR3 is TGTGCCAGCAGTTTATCTCCCCGATGGGATACGCAGTATTTT.

This clonotype was detected ten times or more. The chain employs TRBV4-2 and TRBJ2-1, with 12 bases matching TRBD2. Trimming removed 4 bases from V and 4 bases from J; junction bases left unmatched: 5. The CDR3 is 16 residues long. Germline values: CDR1 LGHNA, CDR2 YNFKEQ. This chain's CDR3 is CASSPGLAGSYNEQFF. CDR3 nucleotides: TGTGCCAGCAGCCCTGGACTAGCGGGGTCTTACAATGAGCAGTTCTTC.

This clonotype was seen a handful of times. The chain joins TRBV6-1 to TRBJ2-3; 13 bases agree with TRBD2. V lost 5 bases to trimming and J lost 0 bases; unmatched junction nucleotides: 11. Germline CDR1 is MNHNS and CDR2 is SASEGT. The CDR3 covers 19 residues. The CDR3 DNA reads TGTGCCAGCAGTCGGGGACTAGCGGGGCGTGGATCTAGCACAGATACGCAGTATTTT. Its translation is CASSRGLAGRGSSTDTQYF.

V and J are TRBV20-1 and TRBJ1-2; TRBD1 matches 7 bases. Germline CDR1 DFQATT, CDR2 SNEGSKA (reference sequence). This CDR3 contains 12 residues. The V and J ends lost 5 bases and 8 bases, in that order; junction bases with no gene match: 8. Here the CDR3 reads CSALGQERGYTF. In DNA, the CDR3 is TGCAGTGCTCTCGGACAGGAACGAGGCTACACCTTC.

The chain uses TRBV20-1 and TRBJ2-5; TRBD1 aligns across 7 bases. CDR1 is DFQATT and CDR2 is SNEGSKA in the germline V gene (reference sequence). The CDR3 contains 13 residues. Trimming at V came to 7 bases and at J to 1 base, leaving 6 bases not matched to a gene. Here the CDR3 reads CSGGQYPQETQYF. As DNA, the CDR3 is TGCAGTGGGGGACAGTACCCCCAAGAGACCCAGTACTTC.

The CDR3 DNA follows: TGTGCCAGCAGCGTAGAAGGGTTCACAGATACGCAGTATTTT. Amino acids: CASSVEGFTDTQYF. The chain has TRBV9 and TRBJ2-3; no definite D call. Trimming removed 0 bases from V and 2 bases from J, with 7 bases in between. Germline CDR1 and CDR2: SGDLS and YYNGEE. This CDR3 spans 14 amino acids. Supplemented by reference TRBV9 and TRBJ2-3, the full variable domain reads DSGVTQTPKHLITATGQRVTLRCSPRSGDLSVYWYQQSLDQGLQFLIQYYNGEERAKGNILERFSAQQFPDLHSELNLSSLELGDSALYFCASSVEGFTDTQYFGPGTRLTVL.

The V and J genes are TRBV5-1 and TRBJ1-1; 8 positions agree with TRBD1. Germline loops: CDR1 SGHRS, CDR2 YFSETQ. Trimming removed 4 bases from V and 0 bases from J; junction bases left unmatched: 11. The CDR3 loop spans 17 amino acids. CDR3 DNA: TGCGCCAGCAGCCCGGGACAGGCCCCCGGGGTGAACACTGAAGCTTTCTTT. Its protein product is CASSPGQAPGVNTEAFF.

The V gene is TRBV18, the J gene TRBJ2-1; TRBD2 agrees at 7 bases. CDR1 and CDR2 (germline): KGHSH, LQKENI. This CDR3 region has 18 residues. After removal of 1 base from V and 0 bases from J, the junction contained 9 bases not matched to a gene. In nucleotides, the CDR3 is TGTGCCAGCTCACCACGTCGTCGCGGGAGAGTCTCCTACAATGAGCAGTTCTTC. Translating gives CASSPRRRGRVSYNEQFF.

This clonotype was seen a few times. The genes are TRBV2 and TRBJ2-1; 8 bases map to TRBD2. V trimming: 3 bases; J trimming: 0 bases; junction bases outside the gene matches: 19. Germline V gene data show CDR1 as SNHLY and CDR2 as FYNNEI. The CDR3 covers 21 residues. This CDR3 reads CASSDPATGHTGTSSYNEQFF. The CDR3 DNA reads TGTGCCAGCAGTGACCCGGCCACGGGACACACCGGGACTAGCTCCTACAATGAGCAGTTCTTC.

A remark on this clonotype: The junction and the germline gene differ at one end; a read error may be behind it. V gene TRBV10-3 combines with J gene TRBJ2-2; a possible D gene is TRBD2 (5 bases). Germline V lookup: CDR1 ENHRY, CDR2 SYGVKD. The CDR3 consists of 13 residues. CDR3 protein: CATSVGSTGELFF. For the CDR3, the DNA is TGTGCCACCAGTGTGGGGAGCACCGGGGAGCTGTTTTTT.

This clonotype has only a few counts. CDR3 in DNA: TGCAGTGCTAGAGACACTACCGGTCCGAGCTCCTATAATTCACCCCTCCACTTT. This codes for CSARDTTGPSSYNSPLHF. The J gene is TRBJ1-6, the V gene TRBV20-1; no firm D call. Trimming shortened V by 0 bases and J by 0 bases, and 15 bases separated the two germline ends. Germline CDR1 is DFQATT and CDR2 is SNEGSKA (reference sequence). CDR3 length equals 18 residues.

This clonotype has only a few counts. CDR3 in DNA: TGTGCCAGCAGCCCGGGACAGGGGGTGCTTAGCACAGATACGCAGTATTTT. As protein: CASSPGQGVLSTDTQYF. V usage is TRBV5-4 and J usage is TRBJ2-3; 11 bases are shared with TRBD1. V was clipped by 4 bases and J by 0 bases; unmatched bases: 7. This CDR3 region has 17 residues. The germline CDR1 and CDR2 sequences are SGHNT and YYREEE (reference sequence).

This clonotype was seen repeatedly, ten times or more. The V gene is TRBV7-9, the J gene TRBJ1-1; tentatively, D is TRBD1 (5 bases). Trimming removed 3 bases from V and 0 bases from J, with 11 bases in between. The germline V gene has CDR1 SEHNR and CDR2 FQNEAQ (reference sequence). This CDR3 is built from 15 residues. CDR3 amino acids: CASSLSGTLNTEAFF. In DNA, the CDR3 is TGTGCCAGCAGCTTGTCAGGGACTTTGAACACTGAAGCTTTCTTT.

This clonotype was detected only a few times. The chain has TRBV29-1 and TRBJ2-1, with TRBD2 matching 11 bases. TRBJ2-7 explains the end of the DNA better; the J call may be wrong. The length of the CDR3 is 15 residues. Per the germline V gene, CDR1 is SQVTM and CDR2 is ANQGSEA. CDR3 sequence reads: CSVVSGRALGNEQYF. The DNA for the CDR3 is TGCAGCGTCGTTAGCGGGAGGGCCCTAGGGAATGAGCAGTACTTC.

J is TRBJ2-3 and V is TRBV2, with D possibly TRBD2 on 5 matching bases. CDR1 is SNHLY, CDR2 FYNNEI, per germline. The CDR3 length is 14 residues. Trimming stripped 4 bases from V and 6 bases from J, with 14 bases between. This CDR3 is CASSAEVRLDTQYF. The DNA for the CDR3 is TGTGCCAGCAGTGCGGAGGTGAGGTTGGATACGCAGTATTTT.

V gene TRBV29-1 combines with J gene TRBJ1-1; 7 nucleotides align to TRBD1. Germline assignment: CDR1 SQVTM and CDR2 ANQGSEA. The trim removed 6 bases at V and 4 bases at J, leaving 8 bases unmatched. This CDR3 is 13 amino acids long. The CDR3 DNA reads TGCAGCGTCACAGGGGCCGTTGGCACTGAAGCTTTCTTT. Protein: CSVTGAVGTEAFF.

The V gene is TRBV27, the J gene TRBJ2-5; D ambiguous. This CDR3 spans 15 amino acids. Germline-derived CDR1 and CDR2 are MNHEY and SMNVEV (reference sequence). The V and J ends lost 5 bases and 0 bases respectively, with 13 bases between them. The CDR3 region is CASSKSVGYQETQYF. The CDR3 DNA sequence: TGTGCCAGCAGTAAGAGCGTAGGGTACCAAGAGACCCAGTACTTC.

The V gene is TRBV20-1, the J gene TRBJ2-7; tentative D call: TRBD2 (5 bases). The CDR3 is 16 residues long. From germline, CDR1 is DFQATT and CDR2 SNEGSKA (reference sequence). V gave up 0 bases and J gave up 7 bases, with 22 bases separating them. CDR3 protein: CSARDLRGPSYNEQYF. Here the CDR3 DNA reads TGCAGTGCTAGAGATTTAAGAGGGCCCTCCTACAATGAGCAGTACTTC.